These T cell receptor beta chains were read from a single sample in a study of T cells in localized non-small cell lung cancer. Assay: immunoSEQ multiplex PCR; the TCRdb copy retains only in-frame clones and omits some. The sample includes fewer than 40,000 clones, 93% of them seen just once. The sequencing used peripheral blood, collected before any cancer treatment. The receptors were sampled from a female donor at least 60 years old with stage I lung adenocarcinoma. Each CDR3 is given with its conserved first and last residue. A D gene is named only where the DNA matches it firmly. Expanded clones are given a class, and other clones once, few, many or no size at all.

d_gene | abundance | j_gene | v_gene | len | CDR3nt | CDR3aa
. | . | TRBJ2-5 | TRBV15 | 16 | TGTGCCACCAGCGGTGCCGCACAGGGAAAACGGGAGACCCAGTACTTC | CATSGAAQGKRETQYF
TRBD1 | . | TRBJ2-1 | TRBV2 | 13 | TGTGCCAGCAGTGAACAGGGGGCCCGGGAGCAGTTCTTC | CASSEQGAREQFF
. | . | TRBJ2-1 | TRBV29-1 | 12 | TGCAGCTTCTACAGGGATACAATGAGACAGTTCTTC | CSFYRDTMRQFF
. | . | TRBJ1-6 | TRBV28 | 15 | TGTGCCAGCAGTTACCCCCGGGGAACGAGTTCACCCCTCCACTTT | CASSYPRGTSSPLHF
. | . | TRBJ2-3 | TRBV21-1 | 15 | TGTGCCGGTCGAGATAGCGGGTCCCCCACAGATACGCAGTATTTT | CAGRDSGSPTDTQYF
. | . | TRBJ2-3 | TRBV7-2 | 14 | TGTGCCAGCAGCTTAGAGACAGCTGCCGATACGCAGTATTTT | CASSLETAADTQYF
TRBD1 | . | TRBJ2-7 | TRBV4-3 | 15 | TGCGCCAGCAGCCGTTTCACAGGGGGTTCGGACGAGCAGTACTTC | CASSRFTGGSDEQYF
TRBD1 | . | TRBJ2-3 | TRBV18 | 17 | TGTGCCAGCTCACCCGGGACAGGACTAACTAGCACAGATACGCAGTATTTT | CASSPGTGLTSTDTQYF
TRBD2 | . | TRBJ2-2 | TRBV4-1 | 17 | TGCGCCAGCAGCCTCCTAACCCTAGCGGGACTCACCGGGGAGCTGTTTTTT | CASSLLTLAGLTGELFF
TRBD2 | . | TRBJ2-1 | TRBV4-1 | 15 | TGCGCCAGCAGTCTCGGACTAGCGGGGAACAATGAGCAGTTCTTC | CASSLGLAGNNEQFF
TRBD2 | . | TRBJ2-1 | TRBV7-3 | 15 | TGTGCCAGCAGCCTAAGGGCTAGCGGGAAGGGTGAGCAGTTCTTC | CASSLRASGKGEQFF
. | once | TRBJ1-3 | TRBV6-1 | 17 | TGTGCCAGCAGTGAATACGCCCAGGGCGTCTCTGGAAACACCATATATTTT | CASSEYAQGVSGNTIYF
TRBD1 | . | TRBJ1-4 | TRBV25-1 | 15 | TGTGCCAGCAGTGTTGGGACAGGTCGAAATGAAAAACTGTTTTTT | CASSVGTGRNEKLFF
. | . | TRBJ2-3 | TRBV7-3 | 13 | TGTGCCTCAGCTATCGTTGGAACAGATACGCAGTATTTT | CASAIVGTDTQYF
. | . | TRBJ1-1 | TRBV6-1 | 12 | TGTGCCAGCAGTGGAGGACAAACTGAAGCTTTCTTT | CASSGGQTEAFF
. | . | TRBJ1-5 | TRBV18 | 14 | TGTGCCAGCTCACCAGAATCTGGCAATCAGCCCCAGCATTTT | CASSPESGNQPQHF
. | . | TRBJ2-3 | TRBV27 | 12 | TGTGCCAGCAGCGGGGGGCCGGATACGCAGTATTTT | CASSGGPDTQYF
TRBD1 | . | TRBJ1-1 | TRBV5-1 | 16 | TGCGCCAGCAGCCTGGGGACAGGAGTCATGAACACTGAAGCTTTCTTT | CASSLGTGVMNTEAFF
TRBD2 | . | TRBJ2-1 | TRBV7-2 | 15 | TGTGCCAGCGGGGGAGAAGCGGGAGTGGTCAATGAGCAGTTCTTC | CASGGEAGVVNEQFF
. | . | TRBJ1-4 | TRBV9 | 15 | TGTGCCAGCAGCGTAGCTGGTGGGCTAGGGGAAAAACTGTTTTTT | CASSVAGGLGEKLFF
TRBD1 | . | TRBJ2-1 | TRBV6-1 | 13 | TGTGCCAGCAAGAGACAGGGGGGGAATGAGCAGTTCTTC | CASKRQGGNEQFF
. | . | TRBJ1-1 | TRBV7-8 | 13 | TGTGCCAGCAGCTTAGATTTTATCACTGAAGCTTTCTTT | CASSLDFITEAFF
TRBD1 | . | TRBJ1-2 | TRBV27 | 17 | TGTGCCAGCAGTCCCTTCCAGGTACAGGGGGGTGGCTATGGCTACACCTTC | CASSPFQVQGGGYGYTF
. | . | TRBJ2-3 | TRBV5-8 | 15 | TGTGCCAGCAGCAGGGGGTTCGGCGGCACAGATACGCAGTATTTT | CASSRGFGGTDTQYF
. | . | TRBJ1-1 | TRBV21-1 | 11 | TGTGCCAGCAAGGGGGCAGCTGAAGCTTTCTTT | CASKGAAEAFF
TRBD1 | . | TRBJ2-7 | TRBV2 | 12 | TGTGCCACCGGGACAGGGTCCTACGAGCAGTACTTC | CATGTGSYEQYF
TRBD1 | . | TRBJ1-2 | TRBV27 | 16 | TGTGCCAGCAGTGATTGGAACAGGGGGGGGGAGGGTGGCTACACCTTC | CASSDWNRGGEGGYTF
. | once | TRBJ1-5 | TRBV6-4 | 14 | TGTGCCAGCAGTGACTCGGCAGAGAATCAGCCCCAGCATTTT | CASSDSAENQPQHF
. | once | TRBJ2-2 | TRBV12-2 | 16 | TGTGCAAGTCGCTTAGAGAACAGGGAAGCGGACGGGGAGCTGTTTTTT | CASRLENREADGELFF
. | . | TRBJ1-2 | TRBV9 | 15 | TGTGCCAGCAGCCACCGGGGGGGGAGTAACTATGGCTACACCTTC | CASSHRGGSNYGYTF
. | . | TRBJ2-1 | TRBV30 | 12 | TGTGCCTGGAGTGTAGATTACAATGAGCAGTTCTTC | CAWSVDYNEQFF
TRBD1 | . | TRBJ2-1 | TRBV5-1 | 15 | TGCGCCAGCAGCTTACAGGGGGCGGTCTACAATGAGCAGTTCTTC | CASSLQGAVYNEQFF
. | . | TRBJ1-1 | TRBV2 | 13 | TGTGCCAGCAGTGTGGGAGGTGACACTGAAGCTTTCTTT | CASSVGGDTEAFF
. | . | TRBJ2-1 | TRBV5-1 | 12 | TGCGCCAGCAGCTCTACCCTCAGGGAGCAGTTCTTC | CASSSTLREQFF
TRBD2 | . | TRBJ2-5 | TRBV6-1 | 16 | TGTGCCAGCAGTGCTTCCACGGGACTAGGAGGGGAGACCCAGTACTTC | CASSASTGLGGETQYF
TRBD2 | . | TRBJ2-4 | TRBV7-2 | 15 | TGTGCCAGCAGCCTGACTAGCGTCGCCAAAAACATTCAGTACTTC | CASSLTSVAKNIQYF
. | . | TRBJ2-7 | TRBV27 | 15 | TGTGCCAGCAGTCCCCTCCCCGGGTCAGACTACGAGCAGTACTTC | CASSPLPGSDYEQYF
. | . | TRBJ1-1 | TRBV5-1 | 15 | TGCGCCAGCATCCCCGAAGGGGTAATGAACACTGAAGCTTTCTTT | CASIPEGVMNTEAFF
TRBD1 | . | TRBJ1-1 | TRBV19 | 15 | TGTGCCAGTAGAGAACGTCAGGGGGCGAACACTGAAGCTTTCTTT | CASRERQGANTEAFF
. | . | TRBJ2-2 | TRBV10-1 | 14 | TGCGCCAGCAGGGCAATGCCGAACACCGGGGAGCTGTTTTTT | CASRAMPNTGELFF
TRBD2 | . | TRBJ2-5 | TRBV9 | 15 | TGTGCCAGCAGCGTAATGGCGGGAGTTGCAGAGACCCAGTACTTC | CASSVMAGVAETQYF
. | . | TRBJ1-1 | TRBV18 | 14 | TGTGCCAGCTCACCACCGTATCCGAACACTGAAGCTTTCTTT | CASSPPYPNTEAFF
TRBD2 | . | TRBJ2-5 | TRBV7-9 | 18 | TGTGCCAGCAGCTTCAGTGGCGGGGGGCTCTATCGCGGGGAGACCCAGTACTTC | CASSFSGGGLYRGETQYF
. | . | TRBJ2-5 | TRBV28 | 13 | TGTGCCAGTCATAGGAGGACTCAAGAGACCCAGTACTTC | CASHRRTQETQYF
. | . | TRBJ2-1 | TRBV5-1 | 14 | TGCGCCAGCCGTTGGGGGCGGGAGTTCGGTGAGCAGTTCTTC | CASRWGREFGEQFF
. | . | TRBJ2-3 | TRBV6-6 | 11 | TGTGCCAGCCGGGTCACAGATACGCAGTATTTT | CASRVTDTQYF
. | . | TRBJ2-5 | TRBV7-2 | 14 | TGTGCCAGCAGCCGGGGACACCTTCAAGAGACCCAGTACTTC | CASSRGHLQETQYF
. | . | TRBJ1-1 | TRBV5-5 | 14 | TGTGCCAGCAGTACCCAGGGCATGAACACTGAAGCTTTCTTT | CASSTQGMNTEAFF
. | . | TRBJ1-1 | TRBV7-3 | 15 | TGTGCCAGCAGCCCCGTGGTAGGGCTGAACACTGAAGCTTTCTTT | CASSPVVGLNTEAFF
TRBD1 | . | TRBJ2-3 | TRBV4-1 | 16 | TGCGCCAGCAGCCTCTCCGGACAGGGGAGTTTAGATACGCAGTATTTT | CASSLSGQGSLDTQYF
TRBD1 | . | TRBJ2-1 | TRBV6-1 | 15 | TGTGCCAGCAGTACCCGAAGGACAGGGGTCGTTACACAGTTCTTC | CASSTRRTGVVTQFF
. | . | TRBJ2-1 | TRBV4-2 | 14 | TGTGCCAGCAGCCGAGGGGACTCTCACAATGAGCAGTTCTTC | CASSRGDSHNEQFF
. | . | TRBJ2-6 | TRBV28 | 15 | TGTGCCAGCAGTTTATTGACAGCAGGGGCCAACGTCCTGACTTTC | CASSLLTAGANVLTF
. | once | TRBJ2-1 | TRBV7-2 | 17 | TGTGCCAGCAGCTTGAGACCCGGGTCTTTCCCCTACAATGAGCAGTTCTTC | CASSLRPGSFPYNEQFF
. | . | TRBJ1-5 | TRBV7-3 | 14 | TGTGCCAGCAGCCCAACTGGGGGCAATCAGCCCCAGCATTTT | CASSPTGGNQPQHF
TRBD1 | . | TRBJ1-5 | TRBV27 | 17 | TGTGCCAGCAGTTTTTGGACAGGGGGCTCGGGCAATCAGCCCCAGCATTTT | CASSFWTGGSGNQPQHF
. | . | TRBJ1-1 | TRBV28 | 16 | TGTGCCAGCAGTCCGGGGTCACTCTCAACGAACACTGAAGCTTTCTTT | CASSPGSLSTNTEAFF
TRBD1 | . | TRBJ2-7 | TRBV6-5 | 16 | TGTGCCAGCAGTTACTCGACCGGGACAGGTTCTCCCGAGCAGTACTTC | CASSYSTGTGSPEQYF
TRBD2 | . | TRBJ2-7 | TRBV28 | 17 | TGTGCCAGCAGTCCCCCCCCTGCACTAGCGGGGGTCGACGAGCAGTACTTC | CASSPPPALAGVDEQYF